Listed below are T cell receptor beta chains from one sample, sequenced in a study of blood T cell repertoires in COVID-19. TCRdb's table, derived via immunoSEQ multiplex PCR, lists solely in-frame clones and lacks some. The repertoire holds fewer than 250,000 clones, with 70% to 85% as singletons. The sequencing sample was made of PBMCs or T cells enriched from blood (not recorded which). The receptors stem from a woman aged 30 to 39 who had recovered from COVID-19. Each CDR3 is given without its conserved first and last residue. D genes are given only for firm matches.

D	V	J	CDR3
TRBD1	TRBV3-1/TRBV3-2	TRBJ1-2	ASSQRGQGGGYT
TRBD2	TRBV19	TRBJ2-1	ASSMVSGASSYNEQF
-	TRBV11-3	TRBJ1-1	ASSLGAGHTEAF
TRBD1	TRBV25-1	TRBJ2-1	ASRGGPDRGQF
-	TRBV10-2	TRBJ1-1	ASGREYNTEAF
TRBD1	TRBV24-1	TRBJ2-1	ATRGTGNEQF
TRBD1	TRBV7-9	TRBJ1-2	ASSPGDRGPGGYT
-	TRBV6-1	TRBJ1-6	ASSEVVGLLNSPLH
TRBD1	TRBV2	TRBJ2-2	ASSARAGGDSGELF
-	TRBV7-9	TRBJ1-4	ASSPRQGEKLF
-	TRBV28	TRBJ2-7	ASSLVVRGSYEQY
-	TRBV5-6	TRBJ2-7	ASSLPSGYEQY
TRBD2	TRBV5-1	TRBJ2-3	ASSDGTKADTQY
TRBD1	TRBV7-9	TRBJ2-4	ASSHSGTSGTGVQNIQY
TRBD1	TRBV11-3	TRBJ1-3	ASSVQGNSGNTIY
-	TRBV6-1	TRBJ1-5	ASSERVGQPQH
TRBD1	TRBV7-8	TRBJ2-1	ASSLAYRGGTGTYNEQF
-	TRBV5-1	TRBJ2-1	ASSYTGQRPSNEQF
-	TRBV5-1	TRBJ2-5	ASSFDGQSQETQY
TRBD1	TRBV4-2	TRBJ2-7	ASSQGRGPYEQY
TRBD1	TRBV6-4	TRBJ2-1	ASSRDSSYNEQF
TRBD2	TRBV5-1	TRBJ2-3	ASDWTSSTDTQY
-	TRBV12-3/TRBV12-4	TRBJ1-2	ASNRQENYGYT
TRBD1	TRBV5-4	TRBJ2-6	ASTTHRGQTGANVLT
-	TRBV11-3	TRBJ2-2	ASSSRENTGELF
TRBD2	TRBV19	TRBJ2-5	ASSGLAGGETQY
TRBD2	TRBV11-3	TRBJ2-1	ASSGTSGTYNEQF
-	TRBV28	TRBJ1-2	ASSFNSGGDGYT
TRBD1	TRBV4-1	TRBJ1-1	ASSQQDRKNTEAF
-	TRBV3-1/TRBV3-2	TRBJ1-2	ASSQAPSLA
TRBD2	TRBV18	TRBJ2-2	ASSPVAGVVTGELF
TRBD1	TRBV19	TRBJ2-3	ASSWDRATDTQY
TRBD1	TRBV28	TRBJ2-7	ASSSGQGDHHEQY
-	TRBV6-5	TRBJ1-2	ASSYNDRSNGYT
TRBD1	TRBV3-1/TRBV3-2	TRBJ1-1	ASRKQGAQTEAF
-	TRBV29-1	TRBJ2-3	SVERRPDTQY
-	TRBV27	TRBJ2-1	ASTQTRGGYNEQF
-	TRBV28	TRBJ1-5	ASSSGDYPGRNQPQH
-	TRBV3-1/TRBV3-2	TRBJ1-5	ASSQASPRGLPQH
-	TRBV5-1	TRBJ2-2	ASSLGSGGELF
-	TRBV9	TRBJ2-2	ASSVLSTGELF
-	TRBV19	TRBJ1-1	ASSTGGQNFEAF
-	TRBV30	TRBJ2-7	AWSGTPRTTGEQY
-	TRBV28	TRBJ1-4	ASSLLQGYNEKLF
-	TRBV7-2	TRBJ1-5	ASSLVFRGQPQH
TRBD1	TRBV27	TRBJ2-7	ASSLSGQGVLKQY
-	TRBV20-1	TRBJ2-5	RAPYQETQY
-	TRBV7-6	TRBJ2-5	ASSLGSGQTETQY
-	TRBV19	TRBJ1-5	ASSGSRGNQPQH
TRBD1	TRBV6-5	TRBJ1-2	ASSSGGTAIHGYT